The next 28 T cell receptor beta chains were all read from a single sample in a study of blood T cell repertoires in COVID-19. Only in-frame clones appear in the TCRdb table, and some are missing; sequencing was by immunoSEQ multiplex PCR. The table records 310,000 or so clones, about 90% of them present only once. Sequenced sample: PBMCs or T cells enriched from blood (not recorded which). The receptors originated from a woman aged 18-30 years with acute COVID-19.

V usage is TRBV7-8 and J usage is TRBJ2-3; 12 bases match TRBD2. Germline CDR1 SGHVS, CDR2 FQNEAQ. The CDR3 covers 16 residues. V was pared by 4 bases and J by 2 bases, with 4 bases of the junction left unmatched. The CDR3 DNA reads as TGTGCCAGCAGCTCGCGACTAGCGGGAGCCACAGATACGCAGTATTTT. Protein sequence: CASSSRLAGATDTQYF.

The V and J genes are TRBV28 and TRBJ2-1; TRBD1 matches 7 bases. Trimming cost V 2 bases and J 6 bases; bases outside gene matches: 7. Germline-derived CDR1 and CDR2 are MDHEN and SYDVKM. This CDR3 contains 15 residues. The CDR3 DNA reads TGTGCCAGCAGTTTAGGACAGGTGATTAGCAATGAGCAGTTCTTC. It encodes CASSLGQVISNEQFF.

The chain joins TRBV4-1 to TRBJ2-7; 14 nucleotides agree with TRBD2. Unmatched junction bases numbered 18, after V lost 0 bases and J lost 5 bases. The CDR3 loop spans 21 amino acids. Germline CDR1 reads MGHRA; CDR2 reads YSYEKL. For the CDR3, the DNA is TGCGCCAGCAGCCAAGAGGGACTAGCGGGAGTCTTTCGGCCCTCTGACAACGAGCAGTACTTC. It codes for CASSQEGLAGVFRPSDNEQYF.

This chain joins TRBV5-1 and TRBJ1-2, with no clear D. V was trimmed by 1 base and J by 0 bases, leaving 7 bases between them. The CDR3 spans 14 residues. The germline V gene has CDR1 SGHRS and CDR2 YFSETQ. The CDR3 sequence is CASSLSAANYGYTF. The CDR3 bases are TGCGCCAGCAGCTTGAGCGCAGCTAACTATGGCTACACCTTC.

The chain is built from TRBV20-1 and TRBJ1-1; D is uncertain. V shed 3 bases and J shed 3 bases, with 29 bases lying between them. CDR3 length: 19 residues. The germline V gene encodes CDR1 DFQATT and CDR2 SNEGSKA (reference sequence). The CDR3 spells CSASGVRQEGWVLDTEAFF. CDR3 DNA: TGCAGTGCTAGTGGTGTTAGGCAGGAAGGTTGGGTGCTGGACACTGAAGCTTTCTTT.

This clone was recorded once. The rearrangement joins TRBV6-5 to TRBJ2-7; 14 bases line up with TRBD2. From germline, CDR1 is MNHEY and CDR2 SVGAGI. V was clipped by 6 bases and J by 5 bases; unmatched bases: 6. The CDR3 contains 15 residues. DNA for the CDR3: TGTGCCAGCAGAAAGACTAGCGGGAGGGCTAACGAGCAGTACTTC. Translating gives CASRKTSGRANEQYF.

The V call is TRBV6-5, the J call TRBJ2-1; TRBD1 aligns across 9 bases. J was trimmed by 6 bases and V by 6 bases; bases with no gene match: 9. CDR1 and CDR2 (germline): MNHEY, SVGAGI. CDR3 length: 15 residues. The CDR3 sequence is CASRPRTGARNEQFF. In DNA form, the CDR3 reads TGTGCCAGCAGGCCTCGGACAGGGGCGCGCAATGAGCAGTTCTTC.

This chain connects TRBV5-6 to TRBJ1-2, with unresolved D. Germline values: CDR1 SGHDT, CDR2 YYEEEE. The CDR3 covers 14 residues. The V end lost 7 bases, the J end lost 3 bases, and 16 bases lay between the germline ends. CDR3 residues: CASPSTGYYYGYTF. The CDR3 DNA follows: TGTGCCAGCCCCAGTACGGGGTATTACTATGGCTACACCTTC.

The CDR3 DNA follows: TGTGCCACCAGCAGAGAGAGAATAGCAAGAAGCACTGAAGCTTTCTTT. This translates into CATSRERIARSTEAFF. The gene calls are TRBV15 and TRBJ1-1; D not certain. Germline V gives CDR1 LNHNV, CDR2 YYDKDF (reference sequence). This CDR3 contains 16 residues. Trimming stripped 0 bases from V and 4 bases from J, with 15 bases between.

This chain joins TRBV28 and TRBJ2-3; the match to TRBD2 covers 9 bases. The CDR3 sequence is 16 residues long. V dropped 4 bases and J dropped 6; count of bases not matched to a gene: 11. The germline CDR1 and CDR2 sequences are MDHEN and SYDVKM. CDR3 amino acids: CASSSLQTSGRDTQYF. The CDR3 DNA is TGTGCCAGCAGTTCCCTCCAGACTAGCGGTCGGGATACGCAGTATTTT. Full variable domain (remainder filled in from reference TRBV28 and TRBJ2-3): DVKVTQSSRYLVKRTGEKVFLECVQDMDHENMFWYRQDPGLGLRLIYFSYDVKMKEKGDIPEGYSVSREKKERFSLILESASTNQTSMYLCASSSLQTSGRDTQYFGPGTRLTVL.

This chain joins TRBV27 and TRBJ2-1, with 9 bases that match TRBD1. The CDR3 is made up of 15 amino acids. Germline CDR1 MNHEY, CDR2 SMNVEV (reference sequence). V lost 6 bases and J lost 7; bases outside the gene matches: 10. The CDR3 DNA reads as TGTGCCAGCAGGAGGCCCGGGACAGGGAGTAATGAGCAGTTCTTC. Translating gives CASRRPGTGSNEQFF.

In its sample, this clone was seen a few times. The chain is built from TRBV7-2 and TRBJ2-7; D perhaps matches TRBD2 (5 bases). The V gene's germline CDR1 is SGHTA and CDR2 FQGNSA. The CDR3 contains 15 residues. Between the trimmed V and J ends, which lost 3 bases and 1 base, there was a span of 13 bases. In DNA form, the CDR3 reads TGTGCCAGCAGCTTCAAACCGGGATCATCCTACGAGCAGTACTTC. The encoded protein is CASSFKPGSSYEQYF.

The gene calls are TRBV10-3 and TRBJ2-7, with D possibly matching TRBD2 (5 bases). CDR1 is ENHRY, CDR2 SYGVKD, per germline. The CDR3 has 13 amino acids. Trimming took off 6 bases at V and 3 bases at J, with 12 bases between the two ends. The CDR3 DNA follows: TGTGCCATCAGACTTAGCGAGAACTACGAGCAGTACTTC. As protein: CAIRLSENYEQYF.

The rearrangement joins TRBV27 to TRBJ2-7; D possibly corresponds to TRBD1 (6 bases). The CDR3 has 13 amino acids. V lost 5 bases, J lost 7 bases, and 15 bases lay in between. Germline CDR1 is MNHEY and CDR2 is SMNVEV (reference sequence). The CDR3 is CASSPDRGSEQYF. CDR3 nucleotides: TGTGCCAGCAGTCCGGACAGAGGGTCTGAGCAGTACTTC.

The rearrangement uses TRBV16 and TRBJ2-6; a weak D match, TRBD2 (6 bases). Trimming cost V 5 bases and J 0 bases, with 14 bases left between them. Germline V gives CDR1 KGHSY, CDR2 FQNENV. The CDR3 covers 17 residues. The CDR3 DNA is TGTGCCAGCAGCGGCGGGAATCGAAGCTCTGGGGCCAACGTCCTGACTTTC. Translated: CASSGGNRSSGANVLTF.

This clone was observed once. The chain combines TRBV12-3 or TRBV12-4 with TRBJ2-1, with D unclear. This CDR3 spans 12 amino acids. Trimming removed 5 bases at V and 6 bases at J, with 8 bases between. DNA of the CDR3: TGTGCCAGCAGTCTACGGAGCAATGAGCAGTTCTTC. Translation gives CASSLRSNEQFF.

The CDR3 is CASSVTGFSLSGANVLTF. CDR3 bases: TGCGCCAGCAGCGTAACAGGGTTTTCCCTCTCTGGGGCCAACGTCCTGACTTTC. The chain is built from TRBV5-1 and TRBJ2-6; weak D call: TRBD1 (6 bases). The CDR3 loop spans 18 amino acids. V lost 4 bases, J lost 0 bases, and 17 bases lay in between. Looked up from germline, CDR1 is SGHRS and CDR2 is YFSETQ.

In DNA, the CDR3 is TGTGCCAGCAGCCCGTGGACAGGGGGAGATTCCCTCTATGGCTACACCTTC. This encodes CASSPWTGGDSLYGYTF. The J gene is TRBJ1-2, the V gene TRBV14, with TRBD1 identical over 10 bases. J was trimmed by 4 bases and V by 4 bases; bases with no gene match: 12. Germline V gene lookup returns CDR1 SGHDN and CDR2 FVKESK. CDR3 length: 17 amino acids.

This chain uses TRBV5-5 with TRBJ1-2; 8 positions match TRBD1. This CDR3 is built from 14 residues. V lost 4 bases to trimming and J lost 6 bases; unmatched junction nucleotides: 8. Germline CDR1 is SGHKS and CDR2 is YYEKEE (reference sequence). CDR3 DNA sequence: TGTGCCAGCAGCCTCCGGACAGGGTATGATGGCTACACCTTC. This sequence encodes CASSLRTGYDGYTF.

There are a few counts of this clone. The chain employs TRBV28 and TRBJ2-7; TRBD2 matches 13 bases. Germline CDR1 and CDR2: MDHEN and SYDVKM. V was clipped by 0 bases and J by 6 bases; unmatched bases: 8. This CDR3 contains 17 residues. CDR3 loop: CASSLWELAGGPGEQYF. Here the CDR3 DNA reads TGTGCCAGCAGTTTATGGGAACTAGCGGGAGGGCCTGGCGAGCAGTACTTC.

This clone was detected only once. The chain combines TRBV7-6 with TRBJ2-3; TRBD2 is a possible D gene (6 bases). The V gene lost 1 base and the J gene lost 2 bases, with 10 bases spanning the gap. The CDR3 runs to 15 residues. CDR1 SGHVS and CDR2 FNYEAQ come from the germline V gene. CDR3 coding DNA: TGTGCCAGCAGCTTAGATCGACTAGACACAGATACGCAGTATTTT. Encoded protein: CASSLDRLDTDTQYF.

In its sample, this clone was seen a few times. The chain joins TRBV14 to TRBJ1-2; D remains unclear. The CDR3 consists of 14 residues. V dropped 2 bases and J dropped 2 bases, with 9 bases sitting between them. Germline CDR1 SGHDN, CDR2 FVKESK. The CDR3 loop is CASSQIFGNYGYTF. CDR3 nucleotides: TGTGCCAGCAGCCAAATATTCGGGAACTATGGCTACACCTTC.

J is TRBJ2-1 and V is TRBV7-9, with D unresolved. There are 11 residues in the CDR3. Trimming shortened V by 5 bases and J by 4 bases, and 3 bases separated the two germline ends. Per germline, CDR1 SEHNR and CDR2 FQNEAQ (reference sequence). The CDR3 spells CASSPYNEQFF. The CDR3 bases are TGTGCCAGCAGCCCTTACAATGAGCAGTTCTTC. Filled out from reference TRBV7-9 and TRBJ2-1, the complete variable domain reads DTGVSQNPRHKITKRGQNVTFRCDPISEHNRLYWYRQTLGQGPEFLTYFQNEAQLEKSRLLSDRFSAERPKGSFSTLEIQRTEQGDSAMYLCASSPYNEQFFGPGTRLTVL.

This sequence joins TRBV3-1 (or the pseudogene TRBV3-2) and TRBJ1-5; TRBD1 aligns across 7 bases. Trimming took 2 bases from V and 7 from J; bases not matched to a gene: 11. CDR1 is LGHDT, CDR2 YNNKEL, per germline (reference sequence). The CDR3 length is 16 residues. CDR3: CASSQSGTAIRQPQHF. The CDR3 coding sequence is TGTGCCAGCAGCCAATCCGGGACAGCCATAAGGCAGCCCCAGCATTTT.

This clone was observed a single time. The rearrangement uses TRBV5-5 and TRBJ2-7; D perhaps matches TRBD1 (5 bases). With 0 bases removed from V and 1 base from J, the gap between germline ends came to 14 bases. This CDR3 is 16 amino acids long. Per the germline V gene, CDR1 is SGHKS and CDR2 is YYEKEE (reference sequence). DNA for the CDR3: TGTGCCAGCAGCTTGGTAGGGGTCTCTTATTCCTACGAGCAGTACTTC. Translation gives CASSLVGVSYSYEQYF.

V gene TRBV5-4 combines with J gene TRBJ2-3; 9 positions agree with TRBD1. Germline V gene sequence: CDR1 SGHNT, CDR2 YYREEE (reference sequence). V trimming: 4 bases; J trimming: 4 bases; junction bases outside the gene matches: 10. The CDR3 totals 16 residues. The CDR3 loop reads CASSTWTGAIADTQYF. The CDR3 DNA reads as TGTGCCAGCAGCACCTGGACAGGGGCGATCGCAGATACGCAGTATTTT.

V and J are TRBV24-1 and TRBJ2-3; 10 nucleotides match TRBD2. Germline V CDR1 and CDR2: KGHDR, SFDVKD. Trimming cost V 1 base and J 3 bases; bases outside gene matches: 6. The CDR3 spans 17 residues. The CDR3, as DNA: TGTGCCACCAGTGATTTTGGTCTAGCGGGAGCTACAGATACGCAGTATTTT. It translates to CATSDFGLAGATDTQYF.

This chain connects TRBV27 to TRBJ1-4; TRBD1 aligns across 7 bases. The junction had 2 bases not matched to a gene; V was cut back by 0 bases and J by 4 bases. CDR1 and CDR2 (germline): MNHEY, SMNVEV (reference sequence). The CDR3 spans 15 residues. CDR3 bases: TGTGCCAGCAGTTTATCGGCAGGGGGTAATGAAAAACTGTTTTTT. This sequence encodes CASSLSAGGNEKLFF.